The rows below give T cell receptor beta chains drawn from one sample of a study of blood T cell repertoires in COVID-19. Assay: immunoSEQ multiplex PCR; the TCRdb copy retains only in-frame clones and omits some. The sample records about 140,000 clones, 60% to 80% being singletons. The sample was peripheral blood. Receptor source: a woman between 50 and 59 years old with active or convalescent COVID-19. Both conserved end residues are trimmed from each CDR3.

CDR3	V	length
AWSVQLDTPSNTGELF	TRBV30	16
AWSVGTGVSGNTIY	TRBV30	14
ASSQDRADQPQH	TRBV7-8	12
ASSPLYLGGLGEQF	TRBV11-2	14
AWSVRGGTGTEKLF	TRBV30	14
ASSEQVNQPQH	TRBV6-1	11
ASSYSIWDSSYEQY	TRBV6-5	14
ASRDAGDGYT	TRBV7-2	10
ASSLGAGPTYEQY	TRBV7-2	13
ASSLDLRGTGEQY	TRBV5-1	13
ASSLGRSGYT	TRBV12-3/TRBV12-4	10
ASSLSRQGYGYT	TRBV27	12
ASSEAGLIRGTDTQY	TRBV2	15
ASSLGLAGGPGTDTQY	TRBV5-1	16
ASRGYNYGYT	TRBV6-5	10
ASSQGPIPDTQY	TRBV4-1	12
ASSPGGGGTNEKLF	TRBV6-2/TRBV6-3	14
ASSQVRDQGPDQPQH	TRBV4-1	15
ASRPDTHTDTQY	TRBV2	12
SVYLGGAVAF	TRBV29-1	10
ASSLRQGGKLF	TRBV28	11
ASSLSAYSEQY	TRBV7-6	11
SASATSGQETQY	TRBV20-1	12
ASSSSGRGHNEQF	TRBV7-3	13
ASSHTGYEQY	TRBV7-6	10
ASSLNKQRGHEQF	TRBV7-3	13
ASTWGFSSYEQY	TRBV11-2	12
SASLLDRVTGDGYT	TRBV20-1	14
ASSQGKGLGNNEQF	TRBV14	14
ASSVGQGVLIGYEQY	TRBV5-4	15
ASSYDGASTDTQY	TRBV6-2/TRBV6-3	13
ASSQNRGRKTQY	TRBV28	12
ASSPTAGGHQPQH	TRBV7-2	13
ASGKMRGELF	TRBV6-5	10
ASSLGQDWVTGANVLT	TRBV7-3	16
ASSPDRVNSPLH	TRBV7-8	12
ASSQTGDPYEQY	TRBV7-3	12
SAGRGGEAF	TRBV20-1	9
ASTGIGEETQY	TRBV9	11
ASSYDDRGAAQAF	TRBV6-5	13
ASSRDTNTGELF	TRBV4-3	12
SVGGQAHGYT	TRBV29-1	10
ASSLTRNSGEQETQY	TRBV19	15
ASSANPRDRKPSNTEAF	TRBV19	17
ASSLGDINYGYT	TRBV7-8	12
ASSPGVLPPDTQY	TRBV9	13
ATDGTGFNSPLH	TRBV9	12